The rows below give T cell receptor beta chains drawn from one sample of a study of T cell repertoires in cytomegalovirus infection. The antigens these receptors bind are not known. Each CDR3 protein gets one entry after TCRdb re-called the reads with MiXCR. The sample yields hundreds of thousands of distinct CDR3 sequences, about 30% seen once. The sample was cultured PBMCs, taken from culture after CMV antigen stimulation. The receptor set was obtained from a human donor in good health (CMV status not recorded). Some clones in this sample may be carry-over from other donors' samples. Both conserved end residues are part of each CDR3. Fields, in order: clone size, D gene, V gene, CDR3 length, J gene, CDR3 DNA, CDR3 protein. D genes are given only for firm matches. Not all rows give a size; the values are once, few, many and, for expanded clones, a class.

>few|.|TRBV19|15|TRBJ2-2
TGTGCCAGTAGTATTGCCTACCAGAACACCGGGGAGCTGTTTTTT
CASSIAYQNTGELFF
>.|TRBD2|TRBV12-3/TRBV12-4|15|TRBJ2-3
TGTGCCAGCACTCGCGGGGGGGGGGGCTCAGATACGCAGTATTTT
CASTRGGGGSDTQYF
>.|TRBD2|TRBV15|17|TRBJ2-1
TGTGCCACCAGCAGAGATCGCGGCGGGGGATTTAACAATGAGCAGTTCTTC
CATSRDRGGGFNNEQFF
>.|.|TRBV18|13|TRBJ2-2
TGTGCCAGCTCACCACGGAGCGGCGGGGAGCTGTTTTTT
CASSPRSGGELFF
>.|.|TRBV19|14|TRBJ1-2
TGTGCCAGTACCCCTGCTACAAATCGGTATGGCTACACCTTC
CASTPATNRYGYTF
>.|TRBD2|TRBV14|15|TRBJ2-7
TGTGCCAGCAGCCAGGGTAGCGGGGGATACTACGAGCAGTACTTC
CASSQGSGGYYEQYF
>few|.|TRBV29-1|16|TRBJ2-2
TGCAGCGTTGGGGGGGTGACAGGGCAGAGTTCCGGGGAGCTGTTTTTT
CSVGGVTGQSSGELFF
>.|TRBD1|TRBV20-1|16|TRBJ2-1
TGCAGTGCTAGAGATGGACGGGACAGGGGGGGGAATGAGCAGTTCTTC
CSARDGRDRGGNEQFF
>.|TRBD2|TRBV27|15|TRBJ2-1
TGTGCCAGCAGTTTTAGCGGGAGGGGCGACAATGAGCAGTTCTTC
CASSFSGRGDNEQFF
>few|.|TRBV7-9|14|TRBJ1-4
TGTGCCAGCAGCTTAGTGGTGCCATATGAAAAACTGTTTTTT
CASSLVVPYEKLFF
>.|.|TRBV6-1|12|TRBJ1-2
TGTGCCAGCAGTCCAAGGGCCTATGGCTACACCTTC
CASSPRAYGYTF
>few|.|TRBV7-2|14|TRBJ2-3
TGTGCCAGCAGCCCAGACGGGGCCGTAGATACGCAGTATTTT
CASSPDGAVDTQYF
>.|.|TRBV6-1|18|TRBJ2-1
TGTGCCAGCAGTGAAGAGTGGAGCAGTCTTAGCTCCTGCAATGAGCAGTTCTTC
CASSEEWSSLSSCNEQFF
>many|.|TRBV7-9|12|TRBJ1-2
TGTGCCAGCAGCCGAACAGGGTATGGCTACACCTTC
CASSRTGYGYTF
>few|.|TRBV7-8|15|TRBJ2-1
TGTGCCATCCTAGTCCGGGGGTCCTCCTACAATGAGCAGTTCTTC
CAILVRGSSYNEQFF
>few|.|TRBV7-8|13|TRBJ2-1
TGTGCCAGCAGCTTACGTGGTGGGAGGAAGCAGTTCTTC
CASSLRGGRKQFF
>few|.|TRBV6-5|11|TRBJ1-1
TGTGCCAGCAAGGGGCAGGCTGAAGCTTTCTTT
CASKGQAEAFF
>.|.|TRBV6-1|13|TRBJ2-5
TGTGCCAGCAGTAAAGACAGACAAGAGACCCAGTACTTC
CASSKDRQETQYF
>.|TRBD2|TRBV5-1|15|TRBJ2-4
TGCGCCAGCCGAGTGGGGGGAGGGTCGGAAAACATTCAGTACTTC
CASRVGGGSENIQYF
>.|.|TRBV12-3/TRBV12-4|14|TRBJ1-6
TGTGCCAGCAGTTTGGGGGTGGACAATTCACCCCTCCACTTT
CASSLGVDNSPLHF
>.|.|TRBV9|14|TRBJ2-5
TGTGCCAGCAGCGTAGGAAGGCAGAAAGAGACCCAGTACTTC
CASSVGRQKETQYF
>.|.|TRBV6-6|13|TRBJ2-5
TGTGCCAGCACCCCCCTAGGTGTCGGGACCCAGTACTTC
CASTPLGVGTQYF
>few|TRBD1|TRBV7-2|16|TRBJ2-6
TGTGCCAGCAGCGCCCAGGGGGCTGCTGGGGCCAACGTCCTGACTTTC
CASSAQGAAGANVLTF
>.|.|TRBV11-3|14|TRBJ2-1
TGTGCCAGCAGCTTAGGTCGTTACCGGAATGAGCAGTTCTTC
CASSLGRYRNEQFF
>many|.|TRBV7-2|15|TRBJ2-3
TGTGCCAGCAGTCAACAGGGTTTGGGAACAGATACGCAGTATTTT
CASSQQGLGTDTQYF
>.|.|TRBV24-1|16|TRBJ2-3
TGTGCCACCAGTGACCCTGACAGGACCGGCACAGATACGCAGTATTTT
CATSDPDRTGTDTQYF